This is a list of T cell receptor beta chains from one sample in a study of CD8 T cells in ankylosing spondylitis. TCRdb recomputed calls from the 5' RACE reads with MiXCR, one row per CDR3 protein. Of approximately 440,000 distinct CDR3 sequences detected, over 15% appear once; the ten largest clones hold over 0.9%. The sequencing sample was made of blood, either unsorted or a sorted T cell fraction (not recorded which). These receptors all come from a male donor with ankylosing spondylitis. The CDR3 runs from the conserved cysteine through the conserved F or W. D genes are given only for firm matches. The listing skips clone size in some rows; elsewhere it reads once, few, many or a size class.

j_gene | v_gene | abundance | d_gene | CDR3nt | CDR3aa
TRBJ1-1 | TRBV5-5 | many | NA | TGTGCCAGCAGCCCTCAATGGAACACTGAAGCTTTCTTT | CASSPQWNTEAFF
TRBJ2-2 | TRBV10-3 | many | NA | TGTGCCATCAGTGAGGCCAACTCTTTACTCAAGAACACCGGGGAGCTGTTTTTT | CAISEANSLLKNTGELFF
TRBJ1-1 | TRBV20-1 | NA | NA | TGCAGTGCTAGGGAAAGGTTGGCTTTCTTT | CSARERLAFF
TRBJ1-5 | TRBV9 | NA | NA | TGTGCCAGCAGCGTAGGGGAGAGTCAGCCCCAGCATTTT | CASSVGESQPQHF
TRBJ2-1 | TRBV12-3/TRBV12-4 | few | NA | TGTGCCAGCCCGTTGGGGTTTACCTACAATGAGCAGTTCTTC | CASPLGFTYNEQFF
TRBJ1-2 | TRBV7-9 | few | TRBD1 | TGTGCCAGCAGCTACAGGGGAACGAATGGCTACACCTTC | CASSYRGTNGYTF
TRBJ2-3 | TRBV5-1 | NA | NA | TGCGCCAGCAGCCAGGGGGGCAGCGCAGATACGCAGTATTTT | CASSQGGSADTQYF
TRBJ1-5 | TRBV9 | NA | TRBD1 | TGTGCCAGCAGCCCCGCCGGGACAGGGAATCAGCCCCAGCATTTT | CASSPAGTGNQPQHF
TRBJ2-7 | TRBV7-3 | NA | NA | TGTGCCAGCAGCTTAGGGGGTCCAGCGGACGAGCAGTACTTC | CASSLGGPADEQYF
TRBJ1-6 | TRBV4-3 | many | TRBD1 | TGCGCCAGCAGCCAAGACTCAGGGGGTCGATCACCCCTCCACTTT | CASSQDSGGRSPLHF
TRBJ2-7 | TRBV18 | NA | NA | TGTGCCAGCTCACCCCCAGGACTCGGAAACTACGAGCAGTACTTC | CASSPPGLGNYEQYF
TRBJ2-3 | TRBV25-1 | NA | NA | TGTGCCAGCAGGGACAAGGGCACAGATACGCAGTATTTT | CASRDKGTDTQYF
TRBJ2-2 | TRBV5-1 | few | NA | TGCGCCAGCAGTAGGGACAACGAAGGGGAGCTGTTTTTT | CASSRDNEGELFF
TRBJ2-3 | TRBV5-1 | few | NA | TGCGCCAGCAGCCCGGGTGTCTTGGGGGGCAGCACAGATACGCAGTATTTT | CASSPGVLGGSTDTQYF
TRBJ2-1 | TRBV28 | NA | NA | TGTGCCAGCAGTCCGGGGTCCCTGACCCACAATGAGCAGTTCTTC | CASSPGSLTHNEQFF
TRBJ2-1 | TRBV3-1 | few | TRBD2 | TGTGCCAGCAGCCAAGTCCTAGAGACTAGCGGGAGTCAGAGATGGTTCTTC | CASSQVLETSGSQRWFF
TRBJ2-7 | TRBV9 | NA | NA | TGTGCCAGCAGCGTAGGGGCAACGAGCTCCTACGAGCAGTACTTC | CASSVGATSSYEQYF
TRBJ2-3 | TRBV10-3 | many | TRBD2 | TGTGCCATCAGTGATGCGCCGGGACTAGCGGCTAGCACAGATACGCAGTATTTT | CAISDAPGLAASTDTQYF
TRBJ1-2 | TRBV20-1 | NA | TRBD1 | TGCAGTGCTCAGTCCGGGACAGGGCGAAATGGCTACACCTTC | CSAQSGTGRNGYTF
TRBJ1-1 | TRBV6-1 | few | TRBD1 | TGTGCCAGCAGTGAAAACAGGGGGGGGCACACTGAAGCTTTCTTT | CASSENRGGHTEAFF
TRBJ2-1 | TRBV5-5 | many | NA | TGTGCCAGCAGCTTGAGTCTCAATGAGCAGTTCTTC | CASSLSLNEQFF
TRBJ1-5 | TRBV6-1 | NA | NA | TGTGCCAGCACCGACAGGAGTAGCAATCAGCCCCAGCATTTT | CASTDRSSNQPQHF
TRBJ2-1 | TRBV20-1 | NA | NA | TGCAGTGCTAAAAACTTGTACAATGAGCAGTTCTTC | CSAKNLYNEQFF
TRBJ2-1 | TRBV2 | few | TRBD2 | TGTGCCAGTCAGGGACTAGCGGACTACAATGAGCAGTTCTTC | CASQGLADYNEQFF
TRBJ1-1 | TRBV29-1 | NA | NA | TGCAGCCCCGGGAAAATGAACACTGAAGCTTTCTTT | CSPGKMNTEAFF
TRBJ2-7 | TRBV29-1 | few | NA | TGCAGCGTTGTCCGGATTTTCGACGAGCAGTACTTC | CSVVRIFDEQYF
TRBJ2-2 | TRBV11-3 | NA | TRBD2 | TGTGCCAGCAGTTTCGGGACTAGCGGCACCGGGGAGCTGTTTTTT | CASSFGTSGTGELFF
TRBJ2-5 | TRBV3-1 | few | TRBD2 | TGTGCCAGCAGCTTTCGGACTAGCGGGGGGGCCGAGACCCAGTACTTC | CASSFRTSGGAETQYF
TRBJ2-7 | TRBV7-2 | NA | TRBD2 | TGTGCCAGCAGCCCGCGGATTAGCGGGAGTTTTGGTGGCGAGCAGTACTTC | CASSPRISGSFGGEQYF
TRBJ2-7 | TRBV7-2 | NA | TRBD2 | TGTGCCAGCAGCCACGGGACTAGCGGCCTCTACGAGCAGTACTTC | CASSHGTSGLYEQYF
TRBJ1-2 | TRBV6-1 | few | NA | TGTGCCAGCACCTACTTGGGCTATGGCTACACCTTC | CASTYLGYGYTF
TRBJ1-1 | TRBV2 | NA | NA | TGTGCCAGCAGTGTGGCGGGTGGGGGTATGAACACTGAAGCTTTCTTT | CASSVAGGGMNTEAFF
TRBJ2-3 | TRBV7-9 | few | NA | TGTGCCAGCAGCTTAGGGGGGACCCGCACAGATACGCAGTATTTT | CASSLGGTRTDTQYF
TRBJ2-3 | TRBV29-1 | NA | TRBD2 | TGCAGCGTTGAGACTAGCGGGACTAGCACAGATACGCAGTATTTT | CSVETSGTSTDTQYF
TRBJ1-5 | TRBV6-5 | many | NA | TGTGCCAGCAGTTACTCTAGGACTTCCAATCAGCCCCAGCATTTT | CASSYSRTSNQPQHF
TRBJ1-5 | TRBV2 | NA | TRBD1 | TGTGCCAGCAGCCTGGACAGGGGAAGCAATCAGCCCCAGCATTTT | CASSLDRGSNQPQHF
TRBJ2-2 | TRBV4-3 | few | TRBD2 | TGCGCCAGCAGCCAAGAGATGCTAGCGGGAAGAACCGGGGAGCTGTTTTTT | CASSQEMLAGRTGELFF
TRBJ2-7 | TRBV10-3 | few | NA | TGTGCCATCAGTGATGGGGCAAATCGGTACGAGCAGTACTTC | CAISDGANRYEQYF